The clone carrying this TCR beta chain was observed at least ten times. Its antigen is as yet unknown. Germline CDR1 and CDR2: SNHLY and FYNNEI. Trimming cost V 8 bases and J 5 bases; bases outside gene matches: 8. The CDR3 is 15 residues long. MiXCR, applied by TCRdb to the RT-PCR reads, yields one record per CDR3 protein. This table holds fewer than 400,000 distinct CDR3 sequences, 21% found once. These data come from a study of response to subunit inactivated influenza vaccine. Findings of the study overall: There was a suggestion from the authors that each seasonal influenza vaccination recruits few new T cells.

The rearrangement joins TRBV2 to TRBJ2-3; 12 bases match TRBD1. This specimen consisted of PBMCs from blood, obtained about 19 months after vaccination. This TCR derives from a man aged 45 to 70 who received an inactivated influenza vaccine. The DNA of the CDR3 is TGTGCCAGCGTAGGGGGACAGGGGGCGTTAGATACGCAGTATTTT. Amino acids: CASVGGQGALDTQYF.